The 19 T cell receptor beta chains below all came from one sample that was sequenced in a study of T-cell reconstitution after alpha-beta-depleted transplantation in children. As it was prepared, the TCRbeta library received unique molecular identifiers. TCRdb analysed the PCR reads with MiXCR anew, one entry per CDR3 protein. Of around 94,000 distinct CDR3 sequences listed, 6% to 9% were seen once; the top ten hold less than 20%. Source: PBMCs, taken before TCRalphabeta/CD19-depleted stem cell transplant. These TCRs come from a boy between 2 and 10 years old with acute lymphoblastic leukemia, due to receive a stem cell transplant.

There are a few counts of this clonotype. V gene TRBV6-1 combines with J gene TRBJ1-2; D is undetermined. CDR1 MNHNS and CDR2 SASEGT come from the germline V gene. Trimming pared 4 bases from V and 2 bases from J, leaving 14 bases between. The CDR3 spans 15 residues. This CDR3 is CASSVTSLMNYGYTF. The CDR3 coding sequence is TGTGCCAGCAGTGTCACCTCACTCATGAACTATGGCTACACCTTC.

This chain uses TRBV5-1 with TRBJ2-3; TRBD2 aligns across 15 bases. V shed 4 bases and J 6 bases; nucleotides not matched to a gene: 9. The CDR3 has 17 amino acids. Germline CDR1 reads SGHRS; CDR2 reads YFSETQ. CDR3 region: CASSAGLAGGKVDTQYF. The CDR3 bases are TGCGCCAGCAGCGCCGGACTAGCGGGGGGGAAAGTGGATACGCAGTATTTT.

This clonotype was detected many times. This CDR3 is CSVEGDRGVYF. The DNA of the CDR3 is TGCAGCGTTGAGGGGGATAGGGGTGTGTACTTC. This sequence joins TRBV29-1 and TRBJ2-7; D tentatively fits TRBD1 or TRBD2 (5 bases each). Between the trimmed V and J ends, which lost 3 bases and 12 bases, there was a span of 15 bases. This CDR3 is 11 amino acids long. Germline V gives CDR1 SQVTM, CDR2 ANQGSEA.

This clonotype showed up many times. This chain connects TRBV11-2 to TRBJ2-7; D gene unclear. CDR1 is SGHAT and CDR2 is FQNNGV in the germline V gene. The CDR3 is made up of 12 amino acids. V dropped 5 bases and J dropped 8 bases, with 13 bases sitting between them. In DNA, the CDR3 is TGTGCCAGCAGCCAAAACATCACACAGCAGTACTTC. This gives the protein CASSQNITQQYF.

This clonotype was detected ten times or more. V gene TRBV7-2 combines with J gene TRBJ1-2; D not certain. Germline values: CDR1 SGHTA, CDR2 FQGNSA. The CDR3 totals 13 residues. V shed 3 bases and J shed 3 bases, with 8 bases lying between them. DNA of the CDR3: TGTGCCAGCAGCTTTTTGACGGACTATGGCTACACCTTC. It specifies CASSFLTDYGYTF.

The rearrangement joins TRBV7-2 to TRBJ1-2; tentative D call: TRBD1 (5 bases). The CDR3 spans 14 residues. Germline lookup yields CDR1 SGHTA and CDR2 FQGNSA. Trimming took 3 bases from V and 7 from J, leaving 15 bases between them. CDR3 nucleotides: TGTGCCAGCAGCTTCCGCGGCCAGGGTAGTGGCTACACCTTC. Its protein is CASSFRGQGSGYTF.

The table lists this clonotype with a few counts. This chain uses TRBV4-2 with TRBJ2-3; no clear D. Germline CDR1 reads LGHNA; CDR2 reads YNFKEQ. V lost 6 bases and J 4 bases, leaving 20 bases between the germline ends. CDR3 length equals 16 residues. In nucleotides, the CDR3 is TGTGCCAGCAGTCCGCCGAGTCGGGCGGTTCCAGATACGCAGTATTTT. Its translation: CASSPPSRAVPDTQYF.

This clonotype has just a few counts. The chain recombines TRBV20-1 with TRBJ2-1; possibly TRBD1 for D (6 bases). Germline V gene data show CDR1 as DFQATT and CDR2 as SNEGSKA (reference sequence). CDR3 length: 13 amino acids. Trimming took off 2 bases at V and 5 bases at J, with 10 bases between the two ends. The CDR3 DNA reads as TGCAGTGCTAGACACAGGGTGAACAATGAGCAGTTCTTC. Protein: CSARHRVNNEQFF.

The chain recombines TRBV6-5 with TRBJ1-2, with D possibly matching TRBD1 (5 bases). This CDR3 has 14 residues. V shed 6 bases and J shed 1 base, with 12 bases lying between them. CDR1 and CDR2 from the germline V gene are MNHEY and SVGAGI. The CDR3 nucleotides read TGTGCCAGCAGAAACTTTCAGGGTAACTATGGCTACACCTTC. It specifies CASRNFQGNYGYTF.

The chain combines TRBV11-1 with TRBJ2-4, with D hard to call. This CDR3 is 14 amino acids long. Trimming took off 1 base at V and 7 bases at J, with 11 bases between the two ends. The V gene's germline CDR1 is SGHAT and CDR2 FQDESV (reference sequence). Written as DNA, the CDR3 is TGTGCCAGCAGCTTAGTTGGGGTTGGGAACATTCAGTACTTC. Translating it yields CASSLVGVGNIQYF.

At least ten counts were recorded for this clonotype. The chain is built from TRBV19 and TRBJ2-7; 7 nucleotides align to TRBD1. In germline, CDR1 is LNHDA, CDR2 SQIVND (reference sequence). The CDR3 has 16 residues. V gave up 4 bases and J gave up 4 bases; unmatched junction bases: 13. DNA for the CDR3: TGTGCCAGTAGTACTCTCCGGGACAGCAGGCCATACGAGCAGTACTTC. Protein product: CASSTLRDSRPYEQYF.

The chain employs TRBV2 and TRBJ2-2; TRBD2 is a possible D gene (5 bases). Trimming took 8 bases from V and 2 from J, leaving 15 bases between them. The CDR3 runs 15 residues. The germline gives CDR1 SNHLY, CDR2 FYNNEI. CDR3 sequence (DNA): TGTGCCAGCGGCGGGCAGAACACAAACACCGGGGAGCTGTTTTTT. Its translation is CASGGQNTNTGELFF.

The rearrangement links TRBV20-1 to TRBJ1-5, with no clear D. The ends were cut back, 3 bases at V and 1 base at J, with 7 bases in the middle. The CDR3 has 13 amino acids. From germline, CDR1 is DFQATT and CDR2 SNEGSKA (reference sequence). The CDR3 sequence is CSARVGSNQPQHF. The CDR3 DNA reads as TGCAGTGCTAGGGTCGGAAGCAATCAGCCCCAGCATTTT.

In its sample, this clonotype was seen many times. CDR3 residues: CAISERANEKLFF. In DNA, the CDR3 is TGTGCCATCAGTGAAAGGGCTAATGAAAAACTGTTTTTT. The chain employs TRBV10-3 and TRBJ1-4; D is unclear. The V gene's germline CDR1 is ENHRY and CDR2 SYGVKD. Between the trimmed V and J ends, which lost 3 bases and 3 bases, there was a span of 5 bases. CDR3 length: 13 residues.

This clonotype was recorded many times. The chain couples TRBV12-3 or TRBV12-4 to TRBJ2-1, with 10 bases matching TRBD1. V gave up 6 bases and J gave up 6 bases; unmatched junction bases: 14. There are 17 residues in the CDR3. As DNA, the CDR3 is TGTGCCAGCAGCCACGGACAGGGGGACTCGAAAGTCAATGAGCAGTTCTTC. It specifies CASSHGQGDSKVNEQFF.

The DNA of the CDR3 is TGTGCCAGCAGTGAGAATAAGGGGGACTCCTACGAGCAGTACTTC. It specifies CASSENKGDSYEQYF. The chain employs TRBV2 and TRBJ2-7; D possibly corresponds to TRBD1 (6 bases). In germline, CDR1 is SNHLY, CDR2 FYNNEI. V shed 3 bases and J shed 0 bases, with 12 bases lying between them. This CDR3 has 15 amino acids.

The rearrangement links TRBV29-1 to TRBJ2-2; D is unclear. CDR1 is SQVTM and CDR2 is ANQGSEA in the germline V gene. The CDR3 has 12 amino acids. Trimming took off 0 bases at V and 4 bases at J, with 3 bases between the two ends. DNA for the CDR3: TGCAGCGTTGAAGACAGCACCGGGGAGCTGTTTTTT. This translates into CSVEDSTGELFF.

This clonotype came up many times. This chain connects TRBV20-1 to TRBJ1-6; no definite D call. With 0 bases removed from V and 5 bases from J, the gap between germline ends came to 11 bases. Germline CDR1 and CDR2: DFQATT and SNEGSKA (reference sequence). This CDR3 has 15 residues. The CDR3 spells CSARDKAGNNSPLHF. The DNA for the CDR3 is TGCAGTGCTAGAGATAAGGCGGGGAATAATTCACCCCTCCACTTT.

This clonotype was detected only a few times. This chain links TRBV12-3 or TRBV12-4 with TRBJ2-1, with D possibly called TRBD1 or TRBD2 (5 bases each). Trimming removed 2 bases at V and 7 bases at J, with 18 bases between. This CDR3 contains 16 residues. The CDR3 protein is CASSLRDGGWGNEQFF. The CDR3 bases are TGTGCCAGCAGTTTAAGGGACGGCGGCTGGGGGAATGAGCAGTTCTTC.